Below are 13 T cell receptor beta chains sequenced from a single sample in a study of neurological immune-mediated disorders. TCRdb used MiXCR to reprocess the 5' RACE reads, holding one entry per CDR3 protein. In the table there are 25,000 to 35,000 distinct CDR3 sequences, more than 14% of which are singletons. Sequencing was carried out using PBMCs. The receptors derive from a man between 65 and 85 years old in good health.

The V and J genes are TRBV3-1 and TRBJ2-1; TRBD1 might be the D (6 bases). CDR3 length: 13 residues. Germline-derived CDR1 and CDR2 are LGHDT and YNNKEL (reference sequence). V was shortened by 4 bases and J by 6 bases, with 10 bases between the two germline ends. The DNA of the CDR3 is TGTGCCAGCAGCCCTGACAGGTTCAATGAGCAGTTCTTC. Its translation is CASSPDRFNEQFF.

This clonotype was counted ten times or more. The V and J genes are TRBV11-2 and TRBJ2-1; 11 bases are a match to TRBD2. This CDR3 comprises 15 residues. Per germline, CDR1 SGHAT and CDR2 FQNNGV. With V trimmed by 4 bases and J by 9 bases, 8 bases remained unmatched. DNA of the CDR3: TGTGCCAGCAGCTCGTTAGCGGGGGGGCGAACTGAGCAGTTCTTC. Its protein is CASSSLAGGRTEQFF.

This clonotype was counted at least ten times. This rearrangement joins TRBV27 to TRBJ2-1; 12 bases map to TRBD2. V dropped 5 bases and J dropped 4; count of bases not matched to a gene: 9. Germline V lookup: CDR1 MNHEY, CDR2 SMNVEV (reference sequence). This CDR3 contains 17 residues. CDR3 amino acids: CASSALLAGGYYNEQFF. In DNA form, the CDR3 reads TGTGCCAGCAGTGCCCTCCTAGCGGGGGGGTATTACAATGAGCAGTTCTTC.

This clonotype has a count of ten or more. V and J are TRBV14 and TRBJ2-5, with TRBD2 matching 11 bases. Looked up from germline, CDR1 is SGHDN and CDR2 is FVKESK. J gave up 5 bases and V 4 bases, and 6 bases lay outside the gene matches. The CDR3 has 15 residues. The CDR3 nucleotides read TGTGCCAGCAGCCCCACACTAGCGGGGGAGGAGACCCAGTACTTC. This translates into CASSPTLAGEETQYF.

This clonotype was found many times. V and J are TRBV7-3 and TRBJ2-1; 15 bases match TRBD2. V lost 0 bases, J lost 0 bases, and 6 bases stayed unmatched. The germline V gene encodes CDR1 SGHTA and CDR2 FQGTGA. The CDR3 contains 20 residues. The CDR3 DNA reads TGTGCCAGCAGCTTAACGGGACTAGCGGGGGGCCCTAGCTCCTACAATGAGCAGTTCTTC. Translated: CASSLTGLAGGPSSYNEQFF. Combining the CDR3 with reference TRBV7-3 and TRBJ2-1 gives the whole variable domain GAGVSQTPSNKVTEKGKYVELRCDPISGHTALYWYRQSLGQGPEFLIYFQGTGAADDSGLPNDRFFAVRPEGSVSTLKIQRTERGDSAVYLCASSLTGLAGGPSSYNEQFFGPGTRLTVL.

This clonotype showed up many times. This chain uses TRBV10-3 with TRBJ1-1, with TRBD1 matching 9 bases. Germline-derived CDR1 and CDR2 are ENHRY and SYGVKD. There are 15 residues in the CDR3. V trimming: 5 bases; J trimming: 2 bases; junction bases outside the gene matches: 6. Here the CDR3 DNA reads TGTGCCATCAGTCCGTCGGACAGGGGAAACACTGAAGCTTTCTTT. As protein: CAISPSDRGNTEAFF.

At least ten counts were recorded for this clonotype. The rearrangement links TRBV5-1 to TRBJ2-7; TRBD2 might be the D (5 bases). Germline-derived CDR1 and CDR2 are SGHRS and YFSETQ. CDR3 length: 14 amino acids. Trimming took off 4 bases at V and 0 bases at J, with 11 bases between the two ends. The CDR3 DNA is TGCGCCAGCAGCGCGGCGGGTTTCTCCTACGAGCAGTACTTC. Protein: CASSAAGFSYEQYF.

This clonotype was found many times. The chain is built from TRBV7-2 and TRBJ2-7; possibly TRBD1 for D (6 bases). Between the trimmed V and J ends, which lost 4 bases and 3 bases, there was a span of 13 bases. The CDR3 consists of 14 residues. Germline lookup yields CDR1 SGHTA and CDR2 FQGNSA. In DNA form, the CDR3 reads TGTGCCAGCAGCTGGTCAGGGGCTGTCTACGAGCAGTACTTC. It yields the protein CASSWSGAVYEQYF.

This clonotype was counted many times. The CDR3 DNA is TGTGCCAGCAGTTATGGCCTAGCGGGAGGGTCCTACGAGCAGTACTTC. This translates into CASSYGLAGGSYEQYF. This chain joins TRBV6-5 and TRBJ2-7, with 12 bases matching TRBD2. After removal of 3 bases from V and 1 base from J, the junction contained 4 bases not matched to a gene. The V gene's germline CDR1 is MNHEY and CDR2 SVGAGI. This CDR3 spans 16 amino acids.

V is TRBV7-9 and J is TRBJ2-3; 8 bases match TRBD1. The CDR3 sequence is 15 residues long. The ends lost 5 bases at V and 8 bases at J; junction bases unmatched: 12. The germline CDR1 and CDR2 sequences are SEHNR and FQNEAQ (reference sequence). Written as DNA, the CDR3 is TGTGCCAGCAGCACAGACAGGGGTCCGGCCGGTACGCAGTATTTT. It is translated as CASSTDRGPAGTQYF.

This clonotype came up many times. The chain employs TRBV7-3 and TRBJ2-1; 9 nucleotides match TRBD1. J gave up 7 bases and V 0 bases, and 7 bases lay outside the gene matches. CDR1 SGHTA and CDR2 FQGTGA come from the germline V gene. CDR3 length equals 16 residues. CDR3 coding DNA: TGTGCCAGCAGCTTAACGCCGGGACAGGGTCTAAATGAGCAGTTCTTC. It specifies CASSLTPGQGLNEQFF.

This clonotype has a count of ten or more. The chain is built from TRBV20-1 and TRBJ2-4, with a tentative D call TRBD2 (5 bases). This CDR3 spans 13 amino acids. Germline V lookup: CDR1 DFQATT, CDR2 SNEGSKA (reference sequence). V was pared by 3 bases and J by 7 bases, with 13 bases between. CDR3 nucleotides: TGCAGTGCTAGGGATCGACTAACTAACATTCAGTACTTC. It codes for CSARDRLTNIQYF.

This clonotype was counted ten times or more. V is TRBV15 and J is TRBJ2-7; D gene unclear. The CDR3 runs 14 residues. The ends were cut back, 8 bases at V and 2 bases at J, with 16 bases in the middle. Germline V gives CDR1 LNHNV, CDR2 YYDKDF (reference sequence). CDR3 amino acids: CATEAGWPTYEQYF. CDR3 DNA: TGTGCCACCGAGGCCGGGTGGCCAACCTACGAGCAGTACTTC.